This T cell receptor (beta chain) was observed in a study of cytomegalovirus exposure and HLA in healthy donors. This PCR relied on a set of 60 Vbeta primers and 13 Jbeta primers. Produced via immunoSEQ multiplex PCR; TCRdb's table is partial and in-frame only. Found here are under 200,000 clones, roughly 72% of them singletons; the top ten hold about 2.1%. Study conclusions and caveats: Despite most TCR sequences being rare, some public TCRs occurred in many donors.

The CDR3 spans 15 residues. V lost 1 base and J lost 0, with 9 bases in between. Germline V lookup: CDR1 SGHVS, CDR2 FNYEAQ. As regards this clone: Its matching antigen is unknown.

The sample taken for sequencing was PBMCs. The V and J genes are TRBV7-6 and TRBJ1-2; D uncertain. This clonotype was obtained from a man aged 25 to 45 in good health and CMV-seronegative. CDR3 DNA sequence: TGTGCCAGCAGCTTAGAGGAGGGAGCTAACTATGGCTACACCTTC. This translates into CASSLEEGANYGYTF. The full variable domain, its missing parts supplied by reference TRBV7-6 and TRBJ1-2, is GAGVSQSPRYKVTKRGQDVALRCDPISGHVSLYWYRQALGQGPEFLTYFNYEAQQDKSGLPNDRFSAERPEGSISTLTIQRTEQRDSAMYRCASSLEEGANYGYTFGSGTRLTVV.